The 20 T cell receptor beta chains below were found in one sample sequenced in a study of blood T cells in healthy people across ages. Combining a sample-barcoded 5' primer with a J-beta primer mix, a second PCR ran for about 7 to 12 cycles. TCRdb re-analysed the 5' RACE reads in MiXCR, keeping a single row per CDR3 protein. Among a few hundred thousand distinct CDR3 sequences listed, approximately 52% were seen once. The sequenced sample consisted of blood. These receptors all stem from a man aged 55 to 70 in good health.

This clonotype was recorded a few times. The V and J genes are TRBV20-1 and TRBJ2-7; D is unresolved. Trimming took 6 bases from V and 0 from J, leaving 12 bases between them. This CDR3 has 13 amino acids. Looked up from germline, CDR1 is DFQATT and CDR2 is SNEGSKA (reference sequence). CDR3 sequence (DNA): TGCAGTGCAGATACAAGGGACTCCTACGAGCAGTACTTC. This sequence encodes CSADTRDSYEQYF.

The genes are TRBV15 and TRBJ2-5; D may correspond to TRBD1 or TRBD2 (8 bases each). Per germline, CDR1 LNHNV and CDR2 YYDKDF (reference sequence). Trimming stripped 0 bases from V and 11 bases from J, with 22 bases between. The CDR3 is made up of 16 amino acids. The CDR3 bases are TGTGCCACCAGCAGAGATAGCGGTCGGGGGGGACAGGAGCAGTACTTC. Its translation is CATSRDSGRGGQEQYF. Full variable domain (missing parts from reference TRBV15 and TRBJ2-5): DAMVIQNPRYQVTQFGKPVTLSCSQTLNHNVMYWYQQKSSQAPKLLFHYYDKDFNNEADTPDNFQSRRPNTSFCFLDIRSPGLGDTAMYLCATSRDSGRGGQEQYFGPGTRLLVL.

The gene calls are TRBV4-3 and TRBJ2-7, with a possible D match to TRBD1 (6 bases). The CDR3 contains 15 residues. V shed 1 base and J shed 0 bases, with 10 bases lying between them. The germline V gene encodes CDR1 LGHNA and CDR2 YSLEER. The CDR3 spells CASSQASGVSYEQYF. In DNA, the CDR3 is TGCGCCAGCAGCCAAGCTTCAGGGGTCTCCTACGAGCAGTACTTC.

This clonotype has at least ten counts. This chain uses TRBV10-3 with TRBJ2-7; 8 bases line up with TRBD1. Germline CDR1 and CDR2: ENHRY and SYGVKD. Unmatched junction bases numbered 4, after V lost 7 bases and J lost 2 bases. The CDR3 runs 13 residues. CDR3: CAITGGPAYEQYF. CDR3 DNA: TGTGCCATCACAGGGGGCCCTGCCTACGAGCAGTACTTC.

The chain is built from TRBV20-1 and TRBJ2-3, with 7 bases that match TRBD2. The J segment lost 4 bases and the V segment lost 2 bases, leaving 6 bases of the junction unmatched. The germline CDR1 and CDR2 sequences are DFQATT and SNEGSKA (reference sequence). The CDR3 has 14 residues. Here the CDR3 DNA reads TGCAGTGCTAGAATCGGGGGGTACGCAGATACGCAGTATTTT. It codes for CSARIGGYADTQYF.

This chain connects TRBV10-3 to TRBJ1-1; D perhaps matches TRBD1 (6 bases). CDR1 and CDR2 from the germline V gene are ENHRY and SYGVKD. The V end was cut by 8 bases, the J end by 4 bases, with 17 bases between. The CDR3 has 14 residues. The CDR3 nucleotides read TGTGCCATCGGCCCGACAGGACGGAGCACTGAAGCTTTCTTT. Its translation is CAIGPTGRSTEAFF.

This clonotype has a handful of counts. With a much larger clone just one base away, this may be a read error. The V gene is TRBV27, the J gene TRBJ2-5; D not certain. This CDR3 region has 12 residues. Germline V CDR1 and CDR2: MNHEY, SMNVEV (reference sequence). V was clipped by 5 bases and J by 1 base, with 5 bases between them. The CDR3 DNA reads TGTGCCAGCAGTCTCCTCCAAGAGACCCAGTACTTC. This gives the protein CASSLLQETQYF.

This clonotype was observed a handful of times. With a much larger clone just one base away, this may be a read error. The rearrangement uses TRBV4-3 and TRBJ1-6, with unresolved D. The CDR3 is 15 residues long. Per germline, CDR1 LGHNA and CDR2 YSLEER. The CDR3 loop reads CASSQGGRYNSPPHF. Written as DNA, the CDR3 is TGCGCCAGCAGCCAAGGCGGCAGATATAATTCACCCCCCCACTTT.

Details on this clonotype: The junction and the germline gene differ at one end; a read error may be behind it. V and J are TRBV6-5 and TRBJ2-1; 7 bases map to TRBD1. This CDR3 region has 14 residues. Per germline, CDR1 MNHEY and CDR2 SVGAGI. CDR3 loop: CATKGGHSYNKQFF. As DNA, the CDR3 is TGTGCCACCAAAGGGGGCCACTCCTACAATAAGCAGTTCTTC.

A few counts support this clonotype. This chain connects TRBV20-1 to TRBJ2-7; 11 bases match TRBD1. CDR3 length: 13 residues. Germline-derived CDR1 and CDR2 are DFQATT and SNEGSKA (reference sequence). Trimming removed 6 bases from V and 1 base from J; junction bases left unmatched: 2. The CDR3 coding sequence is TGCAGTGCCGGGACAGGGGGATCCTACGAGCAGTACTTC. Translating gives CSAGTGGSYEQYF.

This clonotype occurred a few times. The chain couples TRBV2 to TRBJ2-7; unclear D gene. V dropped 2 bases and J dropped 4 bases, with 6 bases sitting between them. The CDR3 consists of 12 residues. CDR1 SNHLY and CDR2 FYNNEI come from the germline V gene. The CDR3 DNA follows: TGTGCCAGCAGTGAAATGCTTTACGAGCAGTACTTC. Protein sequence: CASSEMLYEQYF.

Turning to this clonotype: Germline and junction disagree at one end, which may indicate a read error. This rearrangement joins TRBV5-1 to TRBJ1-1; the D is unclear. The CDR3 contains 19 residues. Germline assignment: CDR1 SGHRS and CDR2 YFSETQ. As DNA, the CDR3 is TGCGCCAGCAGCCTCCTTGGTGTTTTGGGATCGACAAGAAACACTGAGGCTTTCTTT. This sequence encodes CASSLLGVLGSTRNTEAFF.

This clonotype was counted between two and nine times. This rearrangement joins TRBV5-1 to TRBJ2-3; D uncertain. This CDR3 is built from 14 residues. Germline lookup yields CDR1 SGHRS and CDR2 YFSETQ. The germline V and J ends were trimmed by 1 base and 2 bases, with 8 bases remaining between them. CDR3 nucleotides: TGCGCCAGCAGCTTGCGGACCATCACAGATACGCAGTATTTT. Residues: CASSLRTITDTQYF.

This chain joins TRBV9 and TRBJ1-2, with D tentatively TRBD1 (5 bases). The CDR3 has 17 amino acids. V lost 3 bases to trimming and J lost 0 bases, with 18 bases between them. In germline, CDR1 is SGDLS, CDR2 YYNGEE. The CDR3 DNA follows: TGTGCCAGCAGCGGAGGGGCAGGGCCAAATACTAACTATGGCTACACCTTC. Its protein is CASSGGAGPNTNYGYTF.

The chain has TRBV5-1 and TRBJ2-5; a possible D gene is TRBD1 (7 bases). This CDR3 region has 14 residues. Germline CDR1 and CDR2: SGHRS and YFSETQ. V was cut by 2 bases and J by 2 bases, with 10 bases left in between. CDR3 in amino acids: CASSFAGQQETQYF. As DNA, the CDR3 is TGCGCCAGCAGCTTTGCGGGACAGCAAGAGACCCAGTACTTC.

On this clonotype itself: A junction end diverges from the germline sequence, so it may reflect a read error. The CDR3 sequence is CASNPTGRSGETRYF. The CDR3 DNA sequence: TGTGCCAGCAATCCGACAGGGCGTAGTGGGGAGACCCGGTACTTC. The chain is built from TRBV12-3 or TRBV12-4 and TRBJ2-5; 7 bases are shared with TRBD1. The CDR3 is 15 amino acids.

The chain uses TRBV6-1 and TRBJ1-4; D gene unclear. The germline gives CDR1 MNHNS, CDR2 SASEGT. Trimming left V 8 bases short and J 0 bases short, with 10 bases between. The CDR3 is made up of 14 amino acids. CDR3 DNA: TGTGCCAGCTCTGCCTTCCCAACTAATGAAAAACTGTTTTTT. Residues: CASSAFPTNEKLFF.

The rearrangement uses TRBV7-2 and TRBJ2-5; 11 bases agree with TRBD1. Trimming at V came to 5 bases and at J to 0 bases, leaving 14 bases not matched to a gene. Germline lookup yields CDR1 SGHTA and CDR2 FQGNSA. The CDR3 runs 19 residues. Here the CDR3 DNA reads TGTGCCAGCAGCCCTCCAATGGACAGGGGGCTGCGATACCAAGAGACCCAGTACTTC. This codes for CASSPPMDRGLRYQETQYF.

The gene calls are TRBV28 and TRBJ2-1, with 9 bases fitting TRBD1. V gave up 6 bases and J gave up 6 bases; unmatched junction bases: 12. Germline assignment: CDR1 MDHEN and CDR2 SYDVKM. This CDR3 is built from 16 residues. This CDR3 is CASSYLTGGKGNEQFF. CDR3 DNA: TGTGCCAGCAGCTACCTGACAGGGGGTAAGGGCAATGAGCAGTTCTTC.

This sequence joins TRBV6-8 and TRBJ1-2; D may be TRBD1 (5 bases). The ends were cut back, 10 bases at V and 6 bases at J, with 15 bases in the middle. The CDR3 spans 12 residues. Per the germline V gene, CDR1 is MNHGY and CDR2 is SAAAGT. For the CDR3, the DNA is TGTGCCACCCGGGACGTAGGAGATGGCTACACCTTC. Protein product: CATRDVGDGYTF.